This T cell receptor beta chain was identified in a study of blood T cell repertoires in COVID-19. Trimming removed 5 bases from V and 2 bases from J; junction bases left unmatched: 9. This CDR3 is built from 16 residues. Germline V gives CDR1 SGHAT, CDR2 FQDESV (reference sequence). Authors' analysis steps: Amplified reference gene primers provided the basis for estimating nucleated cell counts. The protocol was immunoSEQ multiplex PCR, while the TCRdb copy is restricted to in-frame clones and leaves out a portion. D and trimming come from the DNA, and the V and J calls and clone size come from that table. The table records approximately 330,000 clones, around 90% of them present only once.

Sequenced sample: peripheral blood. The rearrangement uses TRBV11-1 and TRBJ2-5; 9 nucleotides match TRBD2. This TCR came from a woman aged 40 to 50 with COVID-19, enrolled during active disease. DNA of the CDR3: TGTGCCAGCAGCAAAAGACTAGCGGAGTTTCAAGAGACCCAGTACTTC. Translation gives CASSKRLAEFQETQYF.